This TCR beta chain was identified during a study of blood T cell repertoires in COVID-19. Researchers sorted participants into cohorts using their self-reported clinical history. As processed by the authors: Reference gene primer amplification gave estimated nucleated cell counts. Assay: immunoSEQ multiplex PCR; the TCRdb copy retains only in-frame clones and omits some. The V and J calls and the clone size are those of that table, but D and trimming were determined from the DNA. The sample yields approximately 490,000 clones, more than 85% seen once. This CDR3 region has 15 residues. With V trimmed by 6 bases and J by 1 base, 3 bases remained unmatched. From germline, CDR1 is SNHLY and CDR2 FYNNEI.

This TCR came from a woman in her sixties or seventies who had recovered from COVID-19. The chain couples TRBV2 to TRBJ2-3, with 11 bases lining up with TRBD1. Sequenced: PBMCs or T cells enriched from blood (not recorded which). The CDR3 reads CASRRTGGRTDTQYF. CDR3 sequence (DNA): TGTGCCAGCAGGCGGACAGGGGGCCGCACAGATACGCAGTATTTT.